This T cell receptor (beta chain) was sequenced during a study of T-cell memory formation after mild COVID-19. This clonotype has more than one count but fewer than ten. Its antigen is unidentified. In germline, CDR1 is LGHNA, CDR2 YSLEER. Trimming pared 0 bases from V and 3 bases from J, leaving 12 bases between. This CDR3 is 16 amino acids long. General study results and limits: Contracting clones localized mainly to CM and EM when CD4+ and mainly to EMRA when CD8+. Certain responding clones were present in pre-infection memory, suggesting participation of cross-reactive memory.

TCRdb reanalysed the 5' RACE reads using MiXCR and keeps one entry per CDR3 protein. The sample carries 250,000 to 300,000 distinct CDR3 sequences, roughly 18% recorded once. The sequencing input was PBMCs or a T cell subset sorted from them (not recorded which). This receptor was taken from a man younger than 30 who had mild COVID-19 (a few samples of this study predate the infection). Cell type and time point are not known. This chain joins TRBV4-3 and TRBJ2-1; D gene ambiguous. CDR3 nucleotides: TGCGCCAGCAGCCAAGAAATCTTAAGGTACTACAATGAGCAGTTCTTC. This codes for CASSQEILRYYNEQFF.